This TCR beta chain was documented in a study of CD8+CD57+ T cells in acquired aplastic anemia (dated by TCRdb to between 2018 and 2020). Study-level background: Extracted DNA from sorted CD4+ and CD8+ cells averaged around 3.3 ug, ranging from about 0.18 to 27.4 ug. CD8+CD57+ expansion was defined as a frequency above the mean frequency observed in healthy subjects.

Results the study describes overall, beyond this receptor: Between patients and healthy controls, no significant difference in CD8+ Simpson's diversity was found (P=0.060). Around 27 CD8+ CDR3 sequences were shared between patients and controls but appeared highly expressed in patients and within their immunodominant clones.

The patients picked for sequencing were ones in whom flow cytometry had shown an expansion of CD8+CD57+ cells. Every patient had a diagnosis of severe acquired aplastic anemia based on International Study of Aplastic Anemia and Agranulocytosis and Camitta criteria. No therapy had been received by the patients at the time of blood sampling. The study deep-sequenced TCR repertoires of sorted CD4+ and CD8+ blood T cells from severe aplastic anemia patients and healthy subjects. Patients were enrolled in the USA under clinicaltrials.gov protocols 00001620, 01623167, 00001397, 00071045, 00081523 and 00961064. Ficoll-Paque density gradient centrifugation was used to isolate peripheral blood mononuclear cells. Before DNA extraction, CD4+ and CD8+ T cells were sorted by FACS or by magnetic beads. This clonotype has a count of ten or more. No antigen is known for it. No base quality values were provided; no much bigger clone lies one nucleotide off.

Genomic DNA served as template for TCR beta VDJ combination and CDR3 sequence profiling. An Illumina HiSeq 2000 was the platform used for TCR repertoire sequencing. Processing in the source paper ran as follows. TRBV/TRBJ rearrangement plots, CDR3 size and DJ length profiles, and Simpson's diversity index were used to assess repertoires. The immunodominant clone was defined as the most abundant DNA sequence in deep sequencing data. CDR3 amino acid sequences were checked for sharing across subjects and were also compared against the VDJdb database and published repertoires. Starting from the raw public reads, TCRdb applied fastp trimming at Q25, assembled clones with MiXCR and retained in-frame beta chains. Each entry merges the rows of one CDR3 protein and shows their most common DNA and genes. These V and J calls originate from TCRdb's pipeline instead of the authors' own analysis. In all, the sample holds roughly 500,000 distinct CDR3 sequences, and roughly a third of those were seen once. The ten biggest clones cover 0.82% of the sample.

Cut back by 4 bases and 1 base, the V and J ends lie 8 bases apart. The CDR3 covers 14 residues, taking in both the cysteine and the phenylalanine. This entry keeps only the CDR3 DNA: 42 bases, framed from base 1. CDR1 and CDR2, looked up from the germline V gene, are SGHDN and FVKESK. This sequence uses TRBV14 and TRBJ1-5; no D segment can be confidently identified. The sample was sorted CD4+, CD8+, or CD8+CD57+ T cells (not recorded which) from PBMCs. The source of this sequence is a human donor with aplastic anemia. The nucleotide sequence is TGTGCCAGCAGCCGGGTCGGGAGCAATCAGCCCCAGCATTTT. Translated, this is CASSRVGSNQPQHF.